This TCR beta chain is from a study of shared clonotypes between healthy human individuals (TCRdb year 2020). With respect to the entire study: Two women and a few men aged 18 to 49 years were included in the cohort. For each donor, three plates each were used for CD4 naive and CD4 memory, two plates were used for CD8 naive, and one plate was used for CD8 memory. The study deeply sequenced blood TCR repertoires of about 5 healthy adults to estimate repertoire size and the extent of clonotype sharing between individuals. To increase sequencing depth and limit assay-specific biases, TCR repertoire library preparation and sequencing were carried out by different laboratories using diverse techniques. Leukapheresis yielded between about 0.9 and 8.9 billion PBMCs per donor.

From the germline V gene, CDR1 is SNHLY and CDR2 is FYNNEI. Deletion took 6 bases off V and 2 bases off J, with a span of 20 bases between the germline ends. Including the terminal cysteine and phenylalanine, the CDR3 comprises 17 residues. The CDR3 DNA has 51 bases and is translated from base 1. CD8 naive samples were obtained by positive selection for CCR7 among CD45RO-negative cells, yielding a CD45RA+CCR7+ population from which TemRA cells were excluded. Healthy HIV-negative adults with no recently reported acute infections or vaccinations were included as donors. All donors were Caucasian adults living in Nashville, Tennessee, USA. Blood was collected by leukapheresis, and PBMCs were isolated by Ficoll-Histopaque density gradient centrifugation and then cryopreserved in liquid nitrogen vapor phase. Analytical flow cytometry was used to check the purity and quantity of every magnetically sorted T cell population. From each sorted fraction, genomic DNA was isolated and quantified by UV absorbance on a Nanodrop 2000c.

Using the deep immunoSEQ assay, TCR CDR3 regions were amplified from genomic DNA by multiplex PCR. Extracted genomic DNA from each cell subset was spread evenly across all wells of several immunoSEQ 96-well plates, with each plate serving as a replicate. Each replicate PCR for sorted subsets received around 210 ng genomic DNA, equal to about 30,000 T cell genomes. Purified libraries were quantified with a Qubit 3.0 fluorometer, sized on a Bioanalyzer 2100, and re-quantified with the KAPA Library Quantification kit. Every immunoSEQ 96-well plate was sequenced on a dedicated single-read 150-cycle Illumina NextSeq 550 flow cell. Per the authors' processing: Because the immunoSEQ output included only junctional sequences and no quality scores, the filtering could not be the same as the filtering used for full-length reads. Sequences were annotated with PyIR, a Python wrapper for IgBLAST v1.9, and V/J genes and CDR3 were assigned using IMGT germline references. Reads were removed for weak V/J assignments (E-value above 1e-6), missing CDR3, stop codons, out-of-frame junctions, or ambiguous translated residues. V3J clonotypes were defined by identical inferred V gene, J gene, and CDR3 amino acid sequence. Percentage overlap between repertoires was computed as shared unique clonotypes divided by the size of the smaller repertoire. Repertoire richness was assessed with RTK rarefaction, the Chao1 estimator, and Recon v2.1 estimates of unobserved clonotypes. For all TCRbeta clonotypes obtained by the gDNA method from a handful of donors, generation probabilities were computed with OLGA. Sourced from immuneACCESS, this table was stored by TCRdb with only in-frame sequences that have V and J called. A share of the clones is absent; for the studies checked, an unresolved V gene accounts for under half, and the remainder has no known explanation. D and trimming were read from the DNA, whereas the V and J calls and clone size are those reported in that table. The sample includes roughly 770,000 clones, with just over 95% observed a single time. Of the sample, approximately 0.2% falls within the top ten clones.

This clone was counted once. Its antigen remains undetermined. No qualities accompany the bases; no much larger clone lies one base away. What the authors observed across the whole study: Rarefaction of sorted-subset datasets indicated incomplete sequencing despite the large sequencing depth. The genetic and exposure-history diversity represented was limited by the small number of donors. Compared with non-shared clonotypes, clonotypes shared by all four sorted-subset donors had higher generation probabilities. Pairwise subsampling led to the expectation that sequencing depth would affect the degree of clonotype sharing among donors. Sharing across several donors was observed for around 5% of naive CD4, over 3% of naive CD8, 2.3% of memory CD4, and roughly 0.4% of memory CD8 clonotypes. Naive subsets generally had larger estimated clonotype richness than memory subsets did. Sampling was restricted to blood, and TCR repertoires in tissue are likely to differ from TCR repertoires in blood.

The sequence came from a man between 25 and 39 years old in good health. The specimen was naive CD8+ T cells sorted from blood. The cell subset or site label, read with the paper, signifies: CD45RA+CCR7+. Recombination joined TRBV2 with TRBJ2-1; the D gene cannot be resolved beyond TRBD1 or TRBD2, each matching 6 bases. Read as DNA, the sequence is TGTGCCAGCAGCGAGCCAGACGAGGGGGGCGCCTACAATGAGCAGTTCTTC. Its protein reads: CASSEPDEGGAYNEQFF.